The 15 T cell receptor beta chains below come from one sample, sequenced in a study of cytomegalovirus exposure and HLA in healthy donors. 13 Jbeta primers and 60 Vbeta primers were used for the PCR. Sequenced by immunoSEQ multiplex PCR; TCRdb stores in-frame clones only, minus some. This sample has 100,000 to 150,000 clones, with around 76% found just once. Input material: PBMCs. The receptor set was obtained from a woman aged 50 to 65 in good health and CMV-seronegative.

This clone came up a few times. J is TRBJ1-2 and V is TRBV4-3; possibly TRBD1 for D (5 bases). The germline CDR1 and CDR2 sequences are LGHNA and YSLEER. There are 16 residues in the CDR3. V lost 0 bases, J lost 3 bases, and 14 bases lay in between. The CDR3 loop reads CASSQDGDSNHYGYTF. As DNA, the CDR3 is TGCGCCAGCAGCCAAGATGGAGACAGCAATCACTATGGCTACACCTTC.

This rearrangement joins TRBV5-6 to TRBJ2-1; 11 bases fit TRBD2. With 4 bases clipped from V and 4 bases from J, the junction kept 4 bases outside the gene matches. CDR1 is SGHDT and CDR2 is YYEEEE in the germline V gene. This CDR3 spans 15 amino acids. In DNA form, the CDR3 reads TGTGCCAGCAGCCCGACTAGCGGGGCTTACAATGAGCAGTTCTTC. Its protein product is CASSPTSGAYNEQFF.

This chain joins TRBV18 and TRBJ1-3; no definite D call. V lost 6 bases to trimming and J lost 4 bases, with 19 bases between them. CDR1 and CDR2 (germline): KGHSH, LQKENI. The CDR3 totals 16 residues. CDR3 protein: CASSTTTQGGGNTIYF. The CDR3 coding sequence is TGTGCCAGCTCGACAACGACGCAAGGCGGGGGAAACACCATATATTTT.

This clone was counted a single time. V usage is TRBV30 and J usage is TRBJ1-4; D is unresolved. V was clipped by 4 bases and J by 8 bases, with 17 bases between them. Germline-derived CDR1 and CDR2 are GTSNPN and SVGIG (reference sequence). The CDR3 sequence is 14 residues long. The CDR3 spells CAWKSGGDWEKLFF. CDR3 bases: TGTGCCTGGAAATCCGGCGGGGATTGGGAAAAACTGTTTTTT.

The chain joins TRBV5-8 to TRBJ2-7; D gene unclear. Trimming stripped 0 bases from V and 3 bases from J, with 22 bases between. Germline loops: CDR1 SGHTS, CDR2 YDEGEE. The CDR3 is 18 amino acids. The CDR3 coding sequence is TGTGCCAGCAGCTTGGTTCTTCACGTCTCGGTCAGCGACTACGAGCAGTACTTC. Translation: CASSLVLHVSVSDYEQYF.

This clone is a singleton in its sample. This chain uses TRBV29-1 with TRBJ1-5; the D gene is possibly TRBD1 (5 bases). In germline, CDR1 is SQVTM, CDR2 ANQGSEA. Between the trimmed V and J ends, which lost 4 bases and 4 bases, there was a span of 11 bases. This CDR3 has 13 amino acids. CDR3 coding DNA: TGCAGCGTTGTGGTACAGGAAAATCAGCCCCAGCATTTT. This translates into CSVVVQENQPQHF.

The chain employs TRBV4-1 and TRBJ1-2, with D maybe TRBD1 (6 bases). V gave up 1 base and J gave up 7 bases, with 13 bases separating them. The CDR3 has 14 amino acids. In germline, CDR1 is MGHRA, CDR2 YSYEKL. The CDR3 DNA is TGCGCCAGCAGCCAAGCAGGGGCAGGGCTTGGCTACACCTTC. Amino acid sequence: CASSQAGAGLGYTF.

CDR3 bases: TGTGCCAGCAGCTCAGGGGGCGAGGGGTATGGCTACACCTTC. Translation: CASSSGGEGYGYTF. The chain combines TRBV7-9 with TRBJ1-2; TRBD1 aligns across 8 bases. The CDR3 loop spans 14 amino acids. Germline CDR1 SEHNR, CDR2 FQNEAQ (reference sequence). J was trimmed by 5 bases and V by 4 bases; bases with no gene match: 6.

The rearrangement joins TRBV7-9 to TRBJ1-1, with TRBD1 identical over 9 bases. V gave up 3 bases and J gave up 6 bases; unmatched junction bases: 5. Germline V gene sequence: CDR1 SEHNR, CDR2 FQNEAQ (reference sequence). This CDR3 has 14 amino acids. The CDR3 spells CASSLGQGSPEAFF. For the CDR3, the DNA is TGTGCCAGCAGCTTGGGACAGGGCTCTCCTGAAGCTTTCTTT.

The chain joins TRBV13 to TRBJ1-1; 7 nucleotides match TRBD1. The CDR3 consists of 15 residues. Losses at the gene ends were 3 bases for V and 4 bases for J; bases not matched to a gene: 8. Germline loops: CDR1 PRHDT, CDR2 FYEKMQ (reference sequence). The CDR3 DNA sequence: TGTGCCAGCAGCTTCGACAGGGAATCGGTCACTGAAGCTTTCTTT. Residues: CASSFDRESVTEAFF.

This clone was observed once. The CDR3 region has the DNA TGTGCCAGCAGTTTGACTAGCGGGTTTTCCTACAATGAGCAGTTCTTC. Its translation is CASSLTSGFSYNEQFF. This sequence joins TRBV27 and TRBJ2-1; 10 positions agree with TRBD2. V lost 3 bases to trimming and J lost 1 base; unmatched junction nucleotides: 3. Germline V gene sequence: CDR1 MNHEY, CDR2 SMNVEV (reference sequence). This CDR3 comprises 16 residues.

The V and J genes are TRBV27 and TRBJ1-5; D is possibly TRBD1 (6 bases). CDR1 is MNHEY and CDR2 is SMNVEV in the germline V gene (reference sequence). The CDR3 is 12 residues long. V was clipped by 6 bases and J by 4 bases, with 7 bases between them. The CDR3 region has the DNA TGTGCCAGCAGCCAGGGGAATCAGCCCCAGCATTTT. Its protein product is CASSQGNQPQHF.

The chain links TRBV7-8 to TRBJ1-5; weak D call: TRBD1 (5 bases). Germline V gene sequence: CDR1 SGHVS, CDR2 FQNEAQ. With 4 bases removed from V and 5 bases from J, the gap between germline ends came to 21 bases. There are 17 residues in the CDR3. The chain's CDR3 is CASSSKTVVGVYQPQHF. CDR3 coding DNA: TGTGCCAGCAGCTCCAAGACAGTTGTTGGAGTATATCAGCCCCAGCATTTT.

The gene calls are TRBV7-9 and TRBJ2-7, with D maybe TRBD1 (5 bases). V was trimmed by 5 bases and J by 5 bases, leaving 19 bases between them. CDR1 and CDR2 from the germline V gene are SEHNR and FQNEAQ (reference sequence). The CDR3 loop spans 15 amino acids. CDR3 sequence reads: CASSRIGRDDHEQYV. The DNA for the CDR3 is TGTGCCAGCAGCCGGATTGGCAGGGATGATCACGAGCAGTACGTC.

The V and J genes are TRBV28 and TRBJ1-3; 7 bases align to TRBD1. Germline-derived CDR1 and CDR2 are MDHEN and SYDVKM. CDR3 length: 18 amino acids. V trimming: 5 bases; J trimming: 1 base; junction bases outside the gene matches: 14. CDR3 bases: TGTGCCAGCAGTCCCCGCCCGACAGGGCGAATATCTGGAAACACCATATATTTT. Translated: CASSPRPTGRISGNTIYF. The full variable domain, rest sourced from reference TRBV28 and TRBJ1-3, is DVKVTQSSRYLVKRTGEKVFLECVQDMDHENMFWYRQDPGLGLRLIYFSYDVKMKEKGDIPEGYSVSREKKERFSLILESASTNQTSMYLCASSPRPTGRISGNTIYFGEGSWLTVV.